This T cell receptor beta chain was profiled in a study of regulatory dendritic cells for organ transplantation. Study results and caveats: Considerable individual heterogeneity was seen in alloreactive memory CD8+ T cells. Memory CD8+ clonal expansion seemed more limited with regulatory than mature dendritic cells. Of resting T cell subsets, memory CD8+ had the most alloreactive clonotypes.

Produced via immunoSEQ multiplex PCR; TCRdb's table is partial and in-frame only. The sample has about 11,000 clones; 75% are singletons. After removal of 3 bases from V and 0 bases from J, the junction contained 1 base not matched to a gene. Germline V gene data show CDR1 as KGHSH and CDR2 as LQKENI. CDR3 length: 15 residues. Allogeneic regulatory or mature dendritic cells were co-cultured for less than six days with CFSE-labeled sorted T cells at 1:10. Memory T cells were CD45RO+, naive were CD45RA+, sorted by FACS. This clone was recorded only once. Its antigen remains unknown. This chain links TRBV18 with TRBJ2-1; TRBD2 aligns across 8 bases. The TCR was taken from a human donor in good health. The sequenced sample was memory CD4+ T cells from blood cultured with regulatory dendritic cells. Sample subset: CD45RO+ memory T cells. The DNA for the CDR3 is TGTGCCAGCTCACCCCGGGGGGGCTCCTACAATGAGCAGTTCTTC. This sequence encodes CASSPRGGSYNEQFF.